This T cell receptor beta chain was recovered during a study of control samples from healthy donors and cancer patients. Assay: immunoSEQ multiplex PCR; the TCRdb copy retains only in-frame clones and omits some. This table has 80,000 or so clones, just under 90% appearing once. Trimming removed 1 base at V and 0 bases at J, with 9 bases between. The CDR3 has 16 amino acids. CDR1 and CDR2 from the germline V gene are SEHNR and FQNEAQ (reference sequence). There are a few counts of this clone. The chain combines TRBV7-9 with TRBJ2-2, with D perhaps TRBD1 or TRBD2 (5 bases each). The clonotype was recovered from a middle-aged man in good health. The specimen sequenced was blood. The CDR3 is CASSLVRGANTGELFF. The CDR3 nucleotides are TGTGCCAGCAGCTTAGTACGGGGCGCGAACACCGGGGAGCTGTTTTTT.